This T cell receptor beta chain was identified during a study of T-cell memory formation after mild COVID-19 (dated by TCRdb to about 2021). Describing the broader study: Most TCR sequence clusters were specific to one of the two donors. Longitudinal TCRalpha and TCRbeta repertoire sequencing tracked T-cell clones expanding and contracting after mild COVID-19 in a couple of donors. The cohort was made up of two young adult volunteers, one female and one male, who were previously healthy.

Broader findings and caveats from the paper: The detection of some responding clones in pre-infection memory suggests that pre-existing cross-reactive memory T cells joined the SARS-CoV-2 response. Clones contracting from day 15 to 85 had balanced CD4/CD8 phenotypes, while a second wave expanding from day 15 to 37 was biased towards CD4+. Contracting CD4+ clones appeared mostly in the CM and EM memory subsets, whereas CD8+ clones were enriched in EMRA. Only a couple of mild cases were covered by the study, and larger cohorts that include severe cases with pre-infection samples were considered necessary. Whether the second-wave clones peaking on day 37 were SARS-CoV-2 specific was not confirmed.

This clonotype was counted between two and nine times. Its antigen specificity is not known. Per-nucleotide qualities are absent, and no much larger clonotype sits a single base away. Ficoll-Paque density gradient centrifugation was used to isolate PBMCs. Sequencing was carried out with an Illumina NovaSeq 6000. Using 5'RACE with constant-segment primers, TCRalpha and TCRbeta cDNA libraries were constructed, with sample barcodes and unique molecular identifiers added in the process. RNA was extracted from every sample with Trizol reagent. Amplification of the libraries took two PCR steps, and the second step added a second sample barcode plus Illumina TruSeq adapters. Sequencing of the libraries was done on an Illumina NovaSeq, producing 2 x 150 bp paired-end reads. The published analysis was carried out like this. The reads were demultiplexed and collapsed into UMI-guided consensus sequences using migec v1.2.7. With mixcr v2.1.11, UMI consensuses were aligned to TRA and TRB V and J templates and assembled into clonotypes. A clonotype was counted as expanded or contracted only when both edgeR and NoisET called the clonotype significant, with the noise models trained on biological replicates. For edgeR calls, the thresholds were a false discovery rate-adjusted p below 0.01 and a log2 fold-change of 1. As an exploratory analysis of dynamics, PCA with hierarchical clustering was applied to max-normalized trajectories of the 1000 most abundant clonotypes. The CD4 or CD8 phenotype of responding clones was assigned using the separately sequenced CD4+ and CD8+ repertoires. Using fastp at Q25 and MiXCR, TCRdb reprocessed the public reads and kept productive beta chains. CDR3 protein duplicates are merged, each entry listing the most common genes and DNA. In this record, the V and J calls reflect TCRdb's handling and not the investigators' own analysis. The sample table shows under 400,000 distinct CDR3 sequences, and approximately 29% are seen once. Roughly 12% of the sample comes from the top ten.

The germline V gene encodes CDR1 SEHNR and CDR2 FQNEAQ (reference sequence). The CDR3 contains 13 residues, cysteine and phenylalanine counted. Just the 39-base CDR3 DNA is kept, in frame starting at base 1. V is pared back by 8 bases and J by 2 bases, with 13 bases lying between the germline termini. The origin of this receptor is an adult woman who had mild COVID-19 (a few samples of this study predate the infection). The sample titles of this study are shuffled in the database, so cell type and time point are left out; the donor was told from shared clones. The receptor chain draws on TRBV7-9 and TRBJ2-7; there is no confident call for the D gene. The sample taken for sequencing was PBMCs or a T cell subset sorted from them (not recorded which). The CDR3 region: CASRPKATYEQYF. The DNA sequence is given as TGTGCCAGCCGCCCCAAGGCTACCTACGAGCAGTACTTC.